These 29 T cell receptor beta chains were all obtained from the same sample, sequenced in a study of cytomegalovirus exposure and HLA in healthy donors. Primers included in the PCR were 60 Vbeta and 13 Jbeta primers. Libraries were prepared by immunoSEQ multiplex PCR; TCRdb keeps only in-frame clonotypes and omits some of them. The sample consists of about 140,000 clones, about 79% of them appearing once. Material: PBMCs. These receptors were obtained from a middle-aged man in good health and CMV-seropositive.

The chain has TRBV6-5 and TRBJ2-1, with 8 bases aligning to TRBD2. This CDR3 comprises 15 residues. After removal of 6 bases from V and 0 bases from J, the junction contained 4 bases not matched to a gene. CDR1 and CDR2 (germline): MNHEY, SVGAGI. CDR3 nucleotides: TGTGCCAGCAGGACTAGCGATAGCTCCTACAATGAGCAGTTCTTC. This translates into CASRTSDSSYNEQFF.

The chain links TRBV18 to TRBJ2-3, with D maybe TRBD2 (6 bases). The germline V gene encodes CDR1 KGHSH and CDR2 LQKENI. With 3 bases removed from V and 5 bases from J, the gap between germline ends came to 9 bases. This CDR3 comprises 13 residues. The CDR3 DNA reads TGTGCCAGCTCACCCCGCGGGGAAGATACGCAGTATTTT. The encoded protein is CASSPRGEDTQYF. The full variable domain, completed using reference TRBV18 and TRBJ2-3, is NAGVMQNPRHLVRRRGQEARLRCSPMKGHSHVYWYRQLPEEGLKFMVYLQKENIIDESGMPKERFSAEFPKEGPSILRIQQVVRGDSAAYFCASSPRGEDTQYFGPGTRLTVL.

This clone was picked up a small number of times. V usage is TRBV7-9 and J usage is TRBJ2-7, with 12 bases matching TRBD2. Germline V gives CDR1 SEHNR, CDR2 FQNEAQ (reference sequence). The CDR3 is 16 amino acids. Trimming removed 3 bases from V and 6 bases from J; junction bases left unmatched: 9. Here the CDR3 DNA reads TGTGCCAGCAGCTTGCCTAGCGGGAGGGCCGAGTCCGAGCAGTACTTC. Encoded protein: CASSLPSGRAESEQYF.

The chain carries TRBV5-1 and TRBJ1-2; D is unclear. Germline assignment: CDR1 SGHRS and CDR2 YFSETQ. Deletions cut 5 bases from V and 0 bases from J, with 14 bases between. The CDR3 is 15 amino acids. This CDR3 is CASRSPQLSNYGYTF. DNA for the CDR3: TGCGCCAGCAGATCTCCACAGCTCTCTAACTATGGCTACACCTTC.

The rearrangement joins TRBV27 to TRBJ1-2; 10 nucleotides match TRBD1. The CDR3 has 13 residues. Looked up from germline, CDR1 is MNHEY and CDR2 is SMNVEV (reference sequence). With V trimmed by 5 bases and J by 8 bases, 5 bases remained unmatched. CDR3 sequence (DNA): TGTGCCAGCAGTAAAGGACAGGGGGTAGGCTACACCTTC. Its protein product is CASSKGQGVGYTF.

The DNA for the CDR3 is TGTGCCATCAATACAGGGGGGAAGGAGTTCTTC. As protein: CAINTGGKEFF. The chain has TRBV10-3 and TRBJ2-1; 8 nucleotides agree with TRBD1. Germline V gene data show CDR1 as ENHRY and CDR2 as SYGVKD. V was clipped by 7 bases and J by 14 bases; unmatched bases: 7. The CDR3 is 11 residues long.

The CDR3 nucleotides read TGTGCCAGCAGCCAGGTTCCGAACACCGGGGAGCTGTTTTTT. This encodes CASSQVPNTGELFF. The chain is built from TRBV6-5 and TRBJ2-2; D uncertain. This CDR3 region has 14 residues. Germline lookup yields CDR1 MNHEY and CDR2 SVGAGI. The germline V and J ends were trimmed by 6 bases and 0 bases, with 8 bases remaining between them.

This clone was observed a single time. The rearrangement links TRBV5-1 to TRBJ2-2; D is possibly TRBD1 (5 bases). Germline-derived CDR1 and CDR2 are SGHRS and YFSETQ. The CDR3 is made up of 15 amino acids. The V end was cut by 1 base, the J end by 4 bases, with 11 bases between. CDR3 DNA: TGCGCCAGCAGCTTGCAGGGTATGGGCACCGGGGAGCTGTTTTTT. Residues: CASSLQGMGTGELFF.

This clone was recorded a few times. V gene TRBV5-1 combines with J gene TRBJ1-1; D is unresolved. This CDR3 contains 13 residues. The V and J ends lost 0 bases and 6 bases respectively, with 9 bases between them. Looked up from germline, CDR1 is SGHRS and CDR2 is YFSETQ. The CDR3 sequence: CASSLEAEAEAFF. The CDR3 bases are TGCGCCAGCAGCTTGGAAGCCGAAGCTGAAGCTTTCTTT.

The V gene is TRBV4-1, the J gene TRBJ2-2, with TRBD2 matching 8 bases. The CDR3 is made up of 18 amino acids. Unmatched junction bases numbered 14, after V lost 3 bases and J lost 5 bases. Germline V gene sequence: CDR1 MGHRA, CDR2 YSYEKL. CDR3 protein: CASSHLWGAGGGTGELFF. CDR3 DNA sequence: TGCGCCAGCAGCCACCTTTGGGGGGCGGGGGGCGGGACCGGGGAGCTGTTTTTT.

The chain uses TRBV30 and TRBJ1-3; 11 bases align to TRBD1. Per germline, CDR1 GTSNPN and CDR2 SVGIG (reference sequence). The V and J ends lost 2 bases and 2 bases, in that order; junction bases with no gene match: 5. The CDR3 runs 16 residues. This chain's CDR3 is CAWSPRTGGTGNTIYF. The CDR3 DNA reads TGTGCCTGGAGTCCCCGGACAGGGGGCACTGGAAACACCATATATTTT.

J is TRBJ2-7 and V is TRBV29-1, with a weak D call TRBD1 (6 bases). Germline loops: CDR1 SQVTM, CDR2 ANQGSEA. Between the trimmed V and J ends, which lost 6 bases and 3 bases, there was a span of 24 bases. CDR3 length equals 16 residues. CDR3 residues: CSVQGSRGGERYEQYF. The CDR3 DNA follows: TGCAGCGTGCAGGGTTCCCGAGGGGGAGAACGCTACGAGCAGTACTTC.

This chain links TRBV5-1 with TRBJ1-5; 9 bases map to TRBD1. Trimming took 4 bases from V and 4 from J; bases not matched to a gene: 3. CDR3 length equals 14 residues. Germline CDR1 and CDR2: SGHRS and YFSETQ. The CDR3 is CASSPDRGNQPQHF. The CDR3 nucleotides read TGCGCCAGCAGCCCGGACAGGGGAAATCAGCCCCAGCATTTT.

V and J are TRBV7-6 and TRBJ1-1, with D tentatively TRBD1 (5 bases). The CDR3 has 19 residues. V lost 2 bases and J 5 bases, leaving 27 bases between the germline ends. Germline-derived CDR1 and CDR2 are SGHVS and FNYEAQ. This CDR3 is CASSLLRSPHEGEWTEAFF. CDR3 nucleotide sequence: TGTGCCAGCAGCTTACTTAGGTCCCCGCACGAAGGGGAATGGACTGAAGCTTTCTTT.

The chain employs TRBV4-1 and TRBJ1-2; TRBD1 aligns across 8 bases. Trimming took 4 bases from V and 8 from J; bases not matched to a gene: 15. The CDR3 runs 16 residues. CDR1 and CDR2 (germline): MGHRA, YSYEKL. CDR3 amino acids: CASSPHYRGISIGYTF. The CDR3 DNA follows: TGCGCCAGCAGCCCCCATTACAGGGGGATTTCTATCGGCTACACCTTC.

The chain couples TRBV29-1 to TRBJ1-1; TRBD1 aligns across 9 bases. The CDR3 spans 14 residues. Germline-derived CDR1 and CDR2 are SQVTM and ANQGSEA. V shed 7 bases and J 6 bases; nucleotides not matched to a gene: 12. In nucleotides, the CDR3 is TGCAGCGAGGCCATACGGACAGGGGCGTCTGAAGCTTTCTTT. It codes for CSEAIRTGASEAFF.

The chain carries TRBV6-5 and TRBJ1-3; D perhaps matches TRBD1 (6 bases). Per germline, CDR1 MNHEY and CDR2 SVGAGI. V lost 11 bases to trimming and J lost 2 bases, with 10 bases between them. The CDR3 sequence is 12 residues long. The CDR3 coding sequence is TGTGCCGCGGGGGCTACTGGAAACACCATATATTTT. This codes for CAAGATGNTIYF.

The chain employs TRBV9 and TRBJ1-1; TRBD1 might be the D (6 bases). The CDR3 covers 14 residues. CDR1 is SGDLS, CDR2 YYNGEE, per germline. V was shortened by 0 bases and J by 1 base, with 7 bases between the two germline ends. CDR3: CASSVGRGNTEAFF. The CDR3 DNA reads TGTGCCAGCAGCGTAGGCAGGGGGAACACTGAAGCTTTCTTT.

The gene calls are TRBV10-3 and TRBJ2-7; 8 bases map to TRBD1. Trimming cost V 4 bases and J 5 bases; bases outside gene matches: 4. This CDR3 has 13 residues. CDR1 is ENHRY, CDR2 SYGVKD, per germline. The CDR3 loop reads CAISARTGHEQYF. CDR3 DNA sequence: TGTGCCATCAGTGCGAGGACAGGGCACGAGCAGTACTTC.

This chain joins TRBV4-1 and TRBJ2-1, with 10 bases fitting TRBD2. The CDR3 is 17 residues long. The trim removed 4 bases at V and 6 bases at J, leaving 12 bases unmatched. CDR1 MGHRA and CDR2 YSYEKL come from the germline V gene. CDR3 nucleotides: TGCGCCAGCAGCCCGGGCACCGGCCAGCGGGGGGGCAATGAGCAGTTCTTC. It is translated as CASSPGTGQRGGNEQFF.

This chain's CDR3 is CASSPYREASNEQFF. Written as DNA, the CDR3 is TGTGCCAGCAGCCCGTATCGGGAGGCGAGCAATGAGCAGTTCTTC. This chain links TRBV5-6 with TRBJ2-1; 7 bases align to TRBD2. Trimming at V came to 4 bases and at J to 6 bases, leaving 10 bases not matched to a gene. Germline CDR1 and CDR2: SGHDT and YYEEEE. There are 15 residues in the CDR3.

This clone was found once. The rearrangement links TRBV5-1 to TRBJ2-1; D might be TRBD2 (6 bases). This CDR3 contains 17 residues. V lost 3 bases, J lost 0 bases, and 16 bases lay in between. CDR1 and CDR2 from the germline V gene are SGHRS and YFSETQ. The CDR3 protein is CASSSGGGLSSYNEQFF. CDR3 DNA sequence: TGCGCCAGCAGCTCCGGAGGAGGGTTGAGCTCCTACAATGAGCAGTTCTTC.

The chain couples TRBV10-3 to TRBJ2-2; possibly TRBD1 for D (6 bases). In germline, CDR1 is ENHRY, CDR2 SYGVKD. V was trimmed by 10 bases and J by 1 base, leaving 13 bases between them. CDR3 length: 14 amino acids. Here the CDR3 DNA reads TGTGCCACGACAGGAGTCGAGAACACCGGGGAGCTGTTTTTT. Residues: CATTGVENTGELFF.

The V call is TRBV7-9, the J call TRBJ1-1, with a weak D call TRBD1 (6 bases). Germline loops: CDR1 SEHNR, CDR2 FQNEAQ (reference sequence). This CDR3 spans 16 amino acids. Trimming took 2 bases from V and 4 from J, leaving 17 bases between them. The DNA of the CDR3 is TGTGCCAGCAGCTTATCTTCGGGGGGGCGCGGCACTGAAGCTTTCTTT. It encodes CASSLSSGGRGTEAFF.

The V and J genes are TRBV13 and TRBJ2-3; 7 positions match TRBD1. The junction had 20 bases not matched to a gene; V was cut back by 6 bases and J by 8 bases. CDR1 PRHDT and CDR2 FYEKMQ come from the germline V gene (reference sequence). CDR3 length equals 17 residues. The CDR3 DNA reads as TGTGCCAGCAGTCAAGGGACAGATCATCCCATTTGGCGTACGCAGTATTTT. The encoded protein is CASSQGTDHPIWRTQYF.

The chain employs TRBV6-6 and TRBJ2-5; 9 nucleotides align to TRBD2. Matching the DNA end better, TRBJ2-7 makes the J call doubtful. The V gene's germline CDR1 is MNHNY and CDR2 SVGAGI (reference sequence). This CDR3 is built from 16 residues. The CDR3 here is CASRSTTSGSRYEQYF. DNA for the CDR3: TGTGCCAGCAGATCGACGACTAGCGGAAGCCGCTACGAGCAGTACTTC.

J is TRBJ1-6 and V is TRBV2; D may be TRBD1 (5 bases). Trimming left V 5 bases short and J 10 bases short, with 18 bases between. The CDR3 has 15 amino acids. Germline-derived CDR1 and CDR2 are SNHLY and FYNNEI. The CDR3 sequence is CASSPRSGDRSPLHF. DNA for the CDR3: TGTGCCAGCAGTCCCCGGTCGGGGGATAGGTCACCCCTCCACTTT. The variable domain in full, with the rest retrieved from reference TRBV2 and TRBJ1-6, is EPEVTQTPSHQVTQMGQEVILRCVPISNHLYFYWYRQILGQKVEFLVSFYNNEISEKSEIFDDQFSVERPDGSNFTLKIRSTKLEDSAMYFCASSPRSGDRSPLHFGNGTRLTVT.

The CDR3 DNA sequence: TGTGCCAGCAGCCCGGGACAGGGTTATGAAAAACTGTTTTTT. This codes for CASSPGQGYEKLFF. This chain joins TRBV6-6 and TRBJ1-4; 9 bases are a match to TRBD1. Germline values: CDR1 MNHNY, CDR2 SVGAGI (reference sequence). The CDR3 has 14 residues. Unmatched junction bases numbered 5, after V lost 6 bases and J lost 6 bases.

V is TRBV18 and J is TRBJ2-5; D possibly corresponds to TRBD2 (5 bases). V was pared by 3 bases and J by 5 bases, with 13 bases between. Germline CDR1 is KGHSH and CDR2 is LQKENI. The CDR3 contains 14 residues. This chain's CDR3 is CASSPFRGGETQYF. The CDR3 bases are TGTGCCAGCTCACCGTTTCGGGGTGGGGAGACCCAGTACTTC.